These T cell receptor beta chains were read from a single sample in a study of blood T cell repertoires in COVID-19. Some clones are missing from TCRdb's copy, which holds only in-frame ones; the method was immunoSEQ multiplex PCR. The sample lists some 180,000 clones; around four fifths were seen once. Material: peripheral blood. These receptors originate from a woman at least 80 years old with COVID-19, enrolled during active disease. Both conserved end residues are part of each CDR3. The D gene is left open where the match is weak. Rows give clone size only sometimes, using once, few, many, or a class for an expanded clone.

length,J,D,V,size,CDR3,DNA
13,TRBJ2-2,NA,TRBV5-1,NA,CASSLVPTGELFF,TGCGCCAGCAGCTTGGTCCCAACCGGGGAGCTGTTTTTT
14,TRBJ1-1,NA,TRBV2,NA,CASRREIGNTEAFF,TGTGCCAGCAGGAGGGAAATCGGGAACACTGAAGCTTTCTTT
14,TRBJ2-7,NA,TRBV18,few,CASSPGTGPYEQYF,TGTGCCAGCTCACCCGGGACTGGGCCCTACGAGCAGTACTTC
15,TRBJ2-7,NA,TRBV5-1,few,CASSFDRTPAYEQYF,TGCGCCAGCAGCTTTGACAGGACCCCCGCCTACGAGCAGTACTTC
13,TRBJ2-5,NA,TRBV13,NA,CASSRGQSETQYF,TGTGCCAGCAGCCGCGGCCAGTCCGAGACCCAGTACTTC
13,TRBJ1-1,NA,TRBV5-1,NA,CASRSGINTEAFF,TGCGCCAGCAGATCCGGGATTAACACTGAAGCTTTCTTT
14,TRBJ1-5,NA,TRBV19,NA,CATSPGHRNQPQHF,TGTGCCACCTCTCCGGGACATCGCAATCAGCCCCAGCATTTT
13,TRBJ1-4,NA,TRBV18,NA,CASSPPMGGKLFF,TGTGCCAGCTCACCACCGATGGGCGGGAAACTGTTTTTT
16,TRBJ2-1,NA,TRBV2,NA,CASSEGQASSYNEQFF,TGTGCCAGCAGTGAAGGGCAGGCAAGCTCCTACAATGAGCAGTTCTTC
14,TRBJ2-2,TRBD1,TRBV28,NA,CASKPTGLDGELFF,TGTGCCAGCAAACCGACAGGGCTTGACGGGGAGCTGTTTTTT
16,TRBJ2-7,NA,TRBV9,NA,CASSVDPGLALNEQYF,TGTGCCAGCAGCGTAGACCCCGGGCTAGCGTTAAACGAGCAGTACTTC
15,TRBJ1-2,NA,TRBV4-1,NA,CASSQDGQTPYGYTF,TGCGCCAGCAGCCAAGATGGACAGACCCCCTATGGCTACACCTTC
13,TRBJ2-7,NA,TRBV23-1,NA,CASSQSDFSEQYF,TGCGCCAGCAGTCAATCGGACTTTTCCGAGCAGTACTTC
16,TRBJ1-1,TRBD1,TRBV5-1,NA,CASSIALGQGYTEAFF,TGCGCCAGCAGCATTGCACTCGGACAGGGCTACACTGAAGCTTTCTTT
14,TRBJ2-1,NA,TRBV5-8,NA,CASSLTGKGNEQFF,TGTGCCAGCAGCTTGACGGGGAAAGGGAATGAGCAGTTCTTC
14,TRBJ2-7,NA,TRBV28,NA,CASSGGGGGYEQYF,TGTGCCAGCAGTGGGGGGGGCGGAGGGTACGAGCAGTACTTC
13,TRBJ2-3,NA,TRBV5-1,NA,CASSPTGTDTQYF,TGCGCCAGCAGCCCGACAGGCACAGATACGCAGTATTTT
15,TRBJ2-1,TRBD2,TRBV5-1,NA,CASSWGLADNNEQFF,TGCGCCAGCAGCTGGGGACTAGCTGACAACAATGAGCAGTTCTTC
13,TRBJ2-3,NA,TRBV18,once,CASSQGLQGTQYF,TGTGCCAGCTCCCAGGGACTCCAAGGTACGCAGTATTTT
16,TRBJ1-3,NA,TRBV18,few,CASSPLQGGAGNTIYF,TGTGCCAGCTCACCCCTACAGGGTGGTGCTGGAAACACCATATATTTT
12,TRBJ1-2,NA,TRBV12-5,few,CASGLEGYGYTF,TGTGCTAGTGGTTTAGAGGGCTATGGCTACACCTTC
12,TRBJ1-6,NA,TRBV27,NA,CASSFGNSPLHF,TGTGCCAGCAGTTTCGGGAATTCACCCCTCCACTTT
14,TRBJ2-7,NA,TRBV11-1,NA,CASSLGLADYEQYF,TGTGCCAGCAGCTTAGGTTTAGCAGACTACGAGCAGTACTTC
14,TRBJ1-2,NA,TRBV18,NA,CASSVAGENYGYTF,TGTGCCAGCTCGGTGGCAGGCGAAAACTATGGCTACACCTTC
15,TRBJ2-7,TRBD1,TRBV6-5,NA,CASSSHRGAFYEQYF,TGTGCCAGCAGTTCCCACAGGGGCGCGTTCTACGAGCAGTACTTC
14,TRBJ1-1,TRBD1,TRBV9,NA,CASTRTGANTEAFF,TGTGCCAGCACCCGGACAGGGGCCAACACTGAAGCTTTCTTT
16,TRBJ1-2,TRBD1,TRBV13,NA,CASSAVPGQGEYGYTF,TGTGCCAGCAGCGCTGTCCCGGGACAGGGAGAGTATGGCTACACCTTC
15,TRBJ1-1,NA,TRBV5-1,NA,CASSLFMGADTEAFF,TGCGCCAGCAGCCTGTTCATGGGGGCGGACACTGAAGCTTTCTTT
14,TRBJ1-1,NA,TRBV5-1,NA,CASSMGSMNTEAFF,TGCGCCAGCAGCATGGGTTCTATGAACACTGAAGCTTTCTTT
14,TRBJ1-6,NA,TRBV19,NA,CASSMGGGNSPLHF,TGTGCCAGTAGTATGGGGGGGGGAAATTCACCCCTCCACTTT
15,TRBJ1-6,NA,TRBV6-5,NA,CASTGGWTYNSPLHF,TGTGCCAGCACGGGAGGGTGGACCTATAATTCACCCCTCCACTTT
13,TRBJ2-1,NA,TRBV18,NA,CASSPDFYNEQFF,TGTGCCAGCTCACCGGACTTTTACAATGAGCAGTTCTTC
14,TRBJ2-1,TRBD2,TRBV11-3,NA,CASSRAGGSDEQFF,TGTGCCAGCAGTAGAGCGGGAGGAAGCGATGAGCAGTTCTTC
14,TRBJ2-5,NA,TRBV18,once,CASSLVHSQETQYF,TGTGCCAGCTCACTGGTCCACTCACAAGAGACCCAGTACTTC
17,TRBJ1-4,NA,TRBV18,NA,CASSPQTVAATNEKLFF,TGTGCCAGCTCACCACAGACGGTAGCGGCAACTAATGAAAAACTGTTTTTT
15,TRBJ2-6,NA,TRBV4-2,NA,CASSRNRVGANVLTF,TGTGCCAGCAGCCGAAACAGGGTTGGGGCCAACGTCCTGACTTTC
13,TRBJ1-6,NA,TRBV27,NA,CASSPDRYSPLHF,TGTGCCAGCAGTCCCGACAGATATTCACCCCTCCACTTT
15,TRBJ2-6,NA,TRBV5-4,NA,CASLTPGSGANVLTF,TGTGCCAGCTTGACTCCCGGCTCTGGGGCCAACGTCCTGACTTTC
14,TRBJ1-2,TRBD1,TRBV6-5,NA,CASRPGTGNYGYTF,TGTGCCAGCAGACCCGGGACAGGGAACTATGGCTACACCTTC
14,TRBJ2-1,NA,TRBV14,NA,CASSRGVSYNEQFF,TGTGCCAGCAGCCGGGGCGTCTCCTACAATGAGCAGTTCTTC
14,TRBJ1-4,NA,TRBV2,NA,CASMRSATNEKLFF,TGTGCCAGCATGAGGAGCGCAACTAATGAAAAACTGTTTTTT
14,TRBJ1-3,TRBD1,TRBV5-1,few,CASSTGGFGNTIYF,TGCGCCAGCAGCACAGGGGGATTCGGAAACACCATATATTTT
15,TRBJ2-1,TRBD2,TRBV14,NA,CASSHLAGVWGEQFF,TGTGCCAGCAGCCACCTAGCGGGGGTGTGGGGTGAGCAGTTCTTC
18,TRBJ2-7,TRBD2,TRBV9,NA,CASSVLAGALLTGYEQYF,TGTGCCAGCAGCGTCCTAGCGGGGGCCCTACTTACCGGGTACGAGCAGTACTTC
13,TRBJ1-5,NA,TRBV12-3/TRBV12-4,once,CASRSRERQPQHF,TGTGCCAGCAGGTCGAGGGAAAGACAGCCCCAGCATTTT
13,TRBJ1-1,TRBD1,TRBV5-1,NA,CASTRQGGTEAFF,TGCGCCAGCACTCGACAGGGGGGCACTGAAGCTTTCTTT
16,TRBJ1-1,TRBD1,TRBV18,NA,CASSPNIPGQGLEAFF,TGTGCCAGCTCACCAAACATCCCGGGACAGGGTTTAGAAGCTTTCTTT